What follows are 8 T cell receptor beta chains derived from one specimen sequenced in a study of PD-1 blockade in classical Hodgkin lymphoma. Sequencing used immunoSEQ multiplex PCR; TCRdb keeps in-frame clones, though not all of them. The sample has 25,000 to 35,000 clones, less than 85% seen once; the top ten hold under 25%. Every one of the patients relapsed after autologous stem cell transplantation (brentuximab vedotin exposure was variable). Material: peripheral blood mononuclear cells (PBMCs), obtained before the second cycle of nivolumab. These receptors all come from a human donor with classical Hodgkin lymphoma.

The chain links TRBV9 to TRBJ1-4, with a weak D call TRBD1 (5 bases). Germline values: CDR1 SGDLS, CDR2 YYNGEE. This CDR3 is 15 amino acids long. V gave up 4 bases and J gave up 5 bases, with 15 bases separating them. In nucleotides, the CDR3 is TGTGCCAGCAGCCTACTGGGGACGGAGAATGAAAAACTGTTTTTT. Its protein is CASSLLGTENEKLFF.

This chain joins TRBV7-9 and TRBJ1-3; D not certain. Per the germline V gene, CDR1 is SEHNR and CDR2 is FQNEAQ (reference sequence). V lost 5 bases and J 1 base, leaving 9 bases between the germline ends. The CDR3 is 14 residues long. CDR3 DNA: TGTGCCAGCAGCCCGGCGGGTTCTGGAAACACCATATATTTT. Translating it yields CASSPAGSGNTIYF.

The V call is TRBV19, the J call TRBJ1-4; perhaps TRBD1 as D (6 bases). Trimming removed 10 bases from V and 5 bases from J, with 11 bases in between. The CDR3 loop spans 12 amino acids. Germline V lookup: CDR1 LNHDA, CDR2 SQIVND (reference sequence). CDR3 DNA sequence: TGTGCCAAGGACAGACCGAATGAAAAACTGTTTTTT. Amino acid sequence: CAKDRPNEKLFF.

This clone is large. CDR3 in amino acids: CASSPRTGDYYEQYF. As DNA, the CDR3 is TGTGCCAGCAGCCCCCGGACAGGGGATTACTACGAGCAGTACTTC. V and J are TRBV9 and TRBJ2-7, with TRBD1 identical over 9 bases. The CDR3 totals 15 residues. V gave up 4 bases and J gave up 3 bases; unmatched junction bases: 8. The germline V gene encodes CDR1 SGDLS and CDR2 YYNGEE.

This clone was picked up a small number of times. V usage is TRBV5-1 and J usage is TRBJ2-2; 9 bases line up with TRBD1. The V gene's germline CDR1 is SGHRS and CDR2 YFSETQ. Trimming took 0 bases from V and 2 from J; bases not matched to a gene: 2. The CDR3 length is 16 residues. In DNA form, the CDR3 reads TGCGCCAGCAGCTTGGACACAGGGGGCAACACCGGGGAGCTGTTTTTT. Translating it yields CASSLDTGGNTGELFF.

The rearrangement links TRBV11-2 to TRBJ2-7; TRBD1 matches at 7 bases. Germline CDR1 reads SGHAT; CDR2 reads FQNNGV. The V segment lost 6 bases and the J segment 6 bases; nucleotides outside the gene matches: 11. The CDR3 is made up of 14 amino acids. CDR3 DNA: TGTGCCAGCAGAAGATCGAACAGGGGTGGCGAGCAGTACTTC. Translated, it gives CASRRSNRGGEQYF.

This rearrangement joins TRBV7-9 to TRBJ2-3; 10 positions agree with TRBD2. V shed 6 bases, J shed 3 bases, and the junction held 6 bases outside the gene matches. The CDR3 has 15 residues. CDR1 SEHNR and CDR2 FQNEAQ come from the germline V gene (reference sequence). This CDR3 is CASSYLSGRTDTQYF. The CDR3 DNA is TGTGCCAGCAGTTACCTTAGCGGGAGGACAGATACGCAGTATTTT.

The genes are TRBV27 and TRBJ2-1; D may be TRBD1 or TRBD2 (6 bases each). Germline V gives CDR1 MNHEY, CDR2 SMNVEV (reference sequence). The CDR3 length is 16 residues. V gave up 7 bases and J gave up 4 bases, with 20 bases separating them. The chain's CDR3 is CASTQDGGRAYNEQFF. DNA of the CDR3: TGTGCCAGCACCCAGGACGGGGGCCGAGCTTACAATGAGCAGTTCTTC.